This T cell receptor (beta chain) was retrieved from a study of human T cells and chemical hapten exposure (dated by TCRdb to about 2021). Broadly, across the study: For sensitization, 2% DPC in acetone was applied to a roughly 2 cm by roughly 2 cm area of upper inner arm skin. The libraries were sequenced as a pool, and the TCR yield per sample differed mostly because of small variations in library volumes within the pool. Roughly 30 alopecia patients provided blood for TCR sequencing at one to four time points (pre-sensitization, 2, 6 and 24 weeks). Patch testing on the upper back used Finn chambers containing 0.01% DPC, with scoring done after 6 days according to International Contact Dermatitis Research Group standards. Throughout the study period of 20 to 30 weeks, patients also received therapeutic DPC doses to the scalp every week. Blood was sampled from patients pre-sensitization (week 0) and at 2, 6 and about 24 weeks after DPC sensitization. Peripheral blood TCR repertoire changes were tracked in vivo in alopecia patients during primary and secondary sensitization to the hapten diphenylcyclopropenone (DPC). Alopecia areata with under or over 50% scalp involvement, alopecia totalis and alopecia universalis were represented in the patient cohort, which was mostly female. The paper's findings and limits, for the study overall: Patch test score was positively correlated with the number of PT1 expanded TCRs, with significance at thresholds 8, 16 and 32 but not at 4. DPC sensitization did not change the number of TCRs with a frequency above 1 in 1000, and there was no evidence of changes in global repertoire structure. After repeated subsampling, changes were observed in the strength of the expansion versus patch-test correlation and in the threshold at which the correlation became significant. Significantly more large CDR3 similarity clusters were formed by expanded TCRs than by pre-sensitization or healthy control sets, consistent with antigen-driven responses. Alopecia, a presumed autoimmune disease, was present in all patients, so the immune response of the patients might differ from that of healthy individuals.

The intended sense of this specimen's time point label: pre-sensitization, week 0. This sample's treatment or condition label indicates: therapeutic diphenylcyclopropenone sensitization with weekly scalp DPC. At each patch-test visit, blood was drawn before the patch test was applied. To be eligible, patients had to be aged 18 to 70, diagnosed with alopecia and judged suitable for DPC therapy, while pregnant patients were excluded. Total RNA was extracted from unfractionated whole blood that had been collected in Tempus Blood RNA tubes. From the cysteine through the phenylalanine, the CDR3 covers 13 amino acids. CDR3 DNA is the only sequence kept; it has 39 bases, read in frame from the first base. CDR1 SGHDN and CDR2 FVKESK are derived from the germline V gene. V and J lose 0 bases and 7 bases, and a span of 9 bases separates them. Note on this clonotype: This receptor's antigen is unknown. No quality values exist for individual bases; no much larger clone is one base distant.

Libraries were prepared through RACE. Sequencer: NextSeq 500. During library preparation, unique molecular identifiers were attached to individual cDNA molecules so that TCRs could be counted quantitatively and reproducibly. Each blood RNA sample was used to sequence both TCR alpha and TCR beta chains. As for the original processing: A median of about 89,000 TCRs per sample was observed, with a range of about 20,000 to 750,000. V, J and CDR3 annotation of the TCR reads was carried out using the Decombinator software suite. For PS versus PT1 abundance plots, all samples were subsampled to the same number of TCRs (28,000). Expanded TCRs were defined as absent before sensitization and observed at least eight times at the 2-week time point. The public reads were quality trimmed at Q25 with fastp and then assembled into clones with MiXCR by TCRdb, keeping productive beta chains. Rows are unified per CDR3 protein, each entry keeping the most common DNA and genes. TCRdb assigned the V and J calls; the authors' analysis was not used. A total of over 35,000 distinct CDR3 sequences appear in this sample, 10% to 13% of them only once. In total, the top ten clones hold about 6% of the sample.

This TCR was recovered from a man aged 25-40 years with alopecia areata. Some clones in this sample may be carry-over from other donors' samples. The material was whole blood, obtained in connection with sensitization to the hapten diphenylcyclopropenone (DPC). The chain is made from TRBV14 and TRBJ2-5; the D gene identity is not certain. The DNA is TGTGCCAGCAGCCAAGATAGAATGGTGACCCAGTACTTC. Its coded protein is CASSQDRMVTQYF.